These 28 T cell receptor beta chains came from one sample sequenced in a study of blood T cells in healthy people across ages. Primed by a sample-barcoded 5' primer and a J-beta primer mix, a second PCR proceeded for 7 to 11 cycles. TCRdb processed the 5' RACE reads anew with MiXCR; each CDR3 protein has one entry. The table includes 1,500,000 or so distinct CDR3 sequences, under 55% detected once. Sequenced sample: blood. All receptors derive from a woman between 18 and 30 years old in good health.

This clonotype was found a few times. The chain couples TRBV29-1 to TRBJ1-4; D gene ambiguous. The CDR3 covers 12 residues. The V and J ends lost 0 bases and 9 bases respectively, with 8 bases between them. Per the germline V gene, CDR1 is SQVTM and CDR2 is ANQGSEA. CDR3 in DNA: TGCAGCGTTGAAGACCGGGGTCAAAAACTGTTTTTT. Amino acids: CSVEDRGQKLFF.

This clonotype came up a few times. The chain employs TRBV20-1 and TRBJ1-6, with D possibly matching TRBD1 (5 bases). V dropped 7 bases and J dropped 0 bases, with 10 bases sitting between them. The CDR3 loop spans 14 amino acids. Germline CDR1 DFQATT, CDR2 SNEGSKA (reference sequence). CDR3: CSVRQSSYNSPLHF. The CDR3 DNA sequence: TGCAGTGTGAGACAGAGCTCCTATAATTCACCCCTCCACTTT.

The rearrangement links TRBV3-1 to TRBJ2-1; D not resolved. The DNA end lines up better with TRBJ2-7; the J call may be wrong. The CDR3 sequence is 16 residues long. The germline V gene encodes CDR1 LGHDT and CDR2 YNNKEL (reference sequence). Written as DNA, the CDR3 is TGTGCCAGCAGCCCCCGAGTCAGGAGCTCCTACAATGAGCAGTACTTC. This codes for CASSPRVRSSYNEQYF.

This sequence joins TRBV7-2 and TRBJ2-1; possibly TRBD1 or TRBD2 for D (7 bases each). CDR1 is SGHTA, CDR2 FQGNSA, per germline. The CDR3 runs 15 residues. Trimming stripped 4 bases from V and 8 bases from J, with 18 bases between. CDR3 protein: CASSSGGHRGDEQFF. The CDR3 coding sequence is TGTGCCAGCAGCTCCGGGGGGCACAGGGGAGATGAGCAGTTCTTC. Full variable domain (rest looked up from reference TRBV7-2 and TRBJ2-1): GAGVSQSPSNKVTEKGKDVELRCDPISGHTALYWYRQSLGQGLEFLIYFQGNSAPDKSGLPSDRFSAERTGGSVSTLTIQRTQQEDSAVYLCASSSGGHRGDEQFFGPGTRLTVL.

The chain is built from TRBV12-3 or TRBV12-4 and TRBJ2-5; 9 bases map to TRBD1. Trimming at V came to 5 bases and at J to 4 bases, leaving 5 bases not matched to a gene. This CDR3 spans 14 amino acids. CDR3 residues: CASSRRTGAETQYF. The DNA for the CDR3 is TGTGCCAGCAGTCGGAGGACAGGGGCAGAGACCCAGTACTTC.

This clonotype was picked up a small number of times. CDR3: CASSPNVRAGYTF. The CDR3 DNA reads as TGTGCCAGCAGTCCCAACGTGAGGGCTGGCTACACCTTC. This chain links TRBV12-3 or TRBV12-4 with TRBJ1-2; D is ambiguous. The CDR3 spans 13 residues. Trimming left V 5 bases short and J 7 bases short, with 14 bases between.

The genes are TRBV28 and TRBJ2-5, with 7 bases identical to TRBD1. This CDR3 is built from 15 residues. The trim removed 1 base at V and 1 base at J, leaving 3 bases unmatched. Germline V gene sequence: CDR1 MDHEN, CDR2 SYDVKM. CDR3 in amino acids: CASSLSRTGQETQYF. The DNA for the CDR3 is TGTGCCAGCAGTTTATCACGGACAGGCCAAGAGACCCAGTACTTC.

This clonotype was detected a few times. V is TRBV7-9 and J is TRBJ2-5; D is undetermined. Germline CDR1 SEHNR, CDR2 FQNEAQ (reference sequence). Trimming shortened V by 3 bases and J by 0 bases, and 11 bases separated the two germline ends. CDR3 length: 15 residues. The CDR3 bases are TGTGCCAGCAGCTTTCCTCGGCAGTACCAAGAGACCCAGTACTTC. Amino acid sequence: CASSFPRQYQETQYF.

This clonotype was observed a few times. A much larger clone lies one base from this, so it may be a read error. CDR3 DNA sequence: TGTGCCAGCACCTTCGGCACAGATACGCAGTATTTT. This encodes CASTFGTDTQYF. The chain uses TRBV6-5 and TRBJ2-3; D gene unclear. Germline V lookup: CDR1 MNHEY, CDR2 SVGAGI. The CDR3 runs to 12 residues. Deletions cut 7 bases from V and 1 base from J, with 6 bases between.

There are a few counts of this clonotype. The V and J genes are TRBV4-1 and TRBJ2-7, with 9 positions matching TRBD2. Per the germline V gene, CDR1 is MGHRA and CDR2 is YSYEKL. V lost 4 bases, J lost 5 bases, and 9 bases stayed unmatched. CDR3 length: 15 amino acids. CDR3 in DNA: TGCGCCAGCAGCCTTACGTTAGCGGGAGACCACGAGCAGTACTTC. Amino acid sequence: CASSLTLAGDHEQYF.

On this clonotype itself: The junction departs from the called germline gene at one end, perhaps through a read error. The chain links TRBV28 to TRBJ1-5; D unresolved. The length of the CDR3 is 15 residues. Germline values: CDR1 MDHEN, CDR2 SYDVKM. In DNA form, the CDR3 reads TGTGCCGGCAGTTTAGGCAGCACTAGCAATCAGCCCCAGCATTTT. Translation: CAGSLGSTSNQPQHF.

This clonotype was counted between two and nine times. The V and J genes are TRBV27 and TRBJ2-1; 10 bases fit TRBD2. CDR1 is MNHEY and CDR2 is SMNVEV in the germline V gene (reference sequence). The V gene end was trimmed by 8 bases and the J gene end by 7 bases; junction bases not matched to a gene: 14. The CDR3 spans 16 residues. CDR3 nucleotide sequence: TGTGCCAGCTCCCTAGGGGCTAGCGGGAGTAGAAATGAGCAGTTCTTC. The encoded protein is CASSLGASGSRNEQFF.

This clonotype was observed a few times. The chain combines TRBV24-1 with TRBJ2-7; D may be TRBD1 (5 bases). The CDR3 consists of 16 residues. CDR1 KGHDR and CDR2 SFDVKD come from the germline V gene. Trimming cost V 1 base and J 2 bases, with 14 bases left between them. CDR3 sequence reads: CATSDFGSLTAYEQYF. CDR3 nucleotides: TGTGCCACCAGTGATTTCGGCTCACTGACAGCCTACGAGCAGTACTTC.

This clonotype was detected only a few times. The rearrangement links TRBV11-3 to TRBJ2-1, with TRBD2 matching over 13 bases. The CDR3 consists of 16 residues. J lost 8 bases, V lost 3 bases, and 7 bases had no gene match. The germline CDR1 and CDR2 sequences are SGHNT and YENEEA. The CDR3 DNA is TGTGCCAGCAGCTTCCCCGGGACTAGCGGGACCGATGAGCAGTTCTTC. This encodes CASSFPGTSGTDEQFF.

V usage is TRBV29-1 and J usage is TRBJ2-7; 7 nucleotides align to TRBD2. Germline V gene sequence: CDR1 SQVTM, CDR2 ANQGSEA. The CDR3 is 14 residues long. The CDR3 bases are TGCGGGATAGCGGGCCTTATTTCCTACAATGAGCAGTACTTC. Protein product: CGIAGLISYNEQYF.

The chain links TRBV7-2 to TRBJ2-1, with 13 positions matching TRBD2. The V segment lost 5 bases and the J segment 4 bases; nucleotides outside the gene matches: 8. Germline CDR1 reads SGHTA; CDR2 reads FQGNSA. CDR3 size: 17 residues. CDR3 nucleotides: TGTGCCAGCAGCCGGACTAGCGGGAGATCTCCGTACAATGAGCAGTTCTTC. This sequence encodes CASSRTSGRSPYNEQFF.

This clonotype showed up just once. The CDR3 sequence is CSGREARDRGGYTF. Written as DNA, the CDR3 is TGCAGCGGAAGAGAAGCCCGGGATCGGGGTGGCTACACCTTC. V and J are TRBV29-1 and TRBJ1-2, with D unclear. The ends were cut back, 7 bases at V and 7 bases at J, with 22 bases in the middle. The length of the CDR3 is 14 residues. CDR1 is SQVTM and CDR2 is ANQGSEA in the germline V gene.

J is TRBJ1-1 and V is TRBV6-1; D is uncertain. Germline loops: CDR1 MNHNS, CDR2 SASEGT. CDR3 size: 14 residues. With 2 bases removed from V and 3 bases from J, the gap between germline ends came to 10 bases. The DNA for the CDR3 is TGTGCCAGCAGTGAAAGAGGTAGGGACACTGAAGCTTTCTTT. It codes for CASSERGRDTEAFF.

V and J are TRBV6-5 and TRBJ2-3; 9 nucleotides match TRBD2. The CDR3 loop spans 14 amino acids. The junction had 9 bases not matched to a gene; V was cut back by 8 bases and J by 6 bases. Germline assignment: CDR1 MNHEY and CDR2 SVGAGI. The CDR3 here is CASRASGGWDTQYF. The CDR3 DNA follows: TGTGCCAGCCGGGCGAGCGGGGGGTGGGATACGCAGTATTTT.

This clonotype has a count of ten or more. The chain employs TRBV4-2 and TRBJ2-3; 10 bases are shared with TRBD2. The CDR3 is 16 residues long. Germline CDR1 and CDR2: LGHNA and YNFKEQ. V lost 2 bases and J lost 6; bases outside the gene matches: 8. The CDR3 sequence is CASSQFSGRASDTQYF. In DNA, the CDR3 is TGTGCCAGCAGCCAATTCAGCGGGAGGGCCTCGGATACGCAGTATTTT.

This clonotype was counted a few times. The genes are TRBV25-1 and TRBJ2-1; D gene ambiguous. This CDR3 has 14 residues. CDR1 MGHDK and CDR2 SYGVNS come from the germline V gene. Trimming took off 4 bases at V and 7 bases at J, with 14 bases between the two ends. In DNA form, the CDR3 reads TGTGCCAGCAGTGTAGGCGGTTCTCGGAATGAGCAGTTCTTC. This translates into CASSVGGSRNEQFF.

V gene TRBV7-2 combines with J gene TRBJ2-2; D may correspond to TRBD1 or TRBD2 (6 bases each). The CDR3 sequence is 16 residues long. With 7 bases removed from V and 2 bases from J, the gap between germline ends came to 17 bases. CDR1 and CDR2 from the germline V gene are SGHTA and FQGNSA. The CDR3 DNA is TGTGCCAGCAACCCAACGAGGGGGGTTAACACCGGGGAGCTGTTTTTT. Protein sequence: CASNPTRGVNTGELFF.

The V and J genes are TRBV20-1 and TRBJ1-4; 7 bases map to TRBD1. This CDR3 region has 11 residues. Germline V gene lookup returns CDR1 DFQATT and CDR2 SNEGSKA (reference sequence). CDR3 sequence (DNA): TGCAGCGGGCAGGGGGGTGAAAAACTGTTTTTT. Amino acid sequence: CSGQGGEKLFF.

CDR3 coding DNA: TGTGCCAGCAGTCTCCTACCGGGACAGGGGATTGGCTACACCTTC. It is translated as CASSLLPGQGIGYTF. The chain has TRBV6-5 and TRBJ1-2, with 10 bases identical to TRBD1. After removal of 5 bases from V and 7 bases from J, the junction contained 10 bases not matched to a gene. CDR3 length: 15 amino acids. The germline CDR1 and CDR2 sequences are MNHEY and SVGAGI.

This rearrangement joins TRBV25-1 to TRBJ2-1, with 8 bases lining up with TRBD1. With V trimmed by 5 bases and J by 5 bases, 8 bases remained unmatched. This CDR3 region has 15 residues. Germline V gene lookup returns CDR1 MGHDK and CDR2 SYGVNS. The CDR3 bases are TGTGCCAGCAGTCCCAGGGGGCGGAGGGACAATGAGCAGTTCTTC. It is translated as CASSPRGRRDNEQFF.

V and J are TRBV29-1 and TRBJ1-4, with a possible D match to TRBD1 (5 bases). The V gene lost 7 bases and the J gene lost 6 bases, with 6 bases spanning the gap. Germline V gives CDR1 SQVTM, CDR2 ANQGSEA. The CDR3 sequence is 10 residues long. CDR3 nucleotide sequence: TGCAGCGGGGGGGATGAAAAACTGTTTTTT. Its translation is CSGGDEKLFF.

This clonotype was picked up a small number of times. The chain carries TRBV7-2 and TRBJ2-1, with D tentatively TRBD1 (7 bases). Deletions cut 6 bases from V and 6 bases from J, with 18 bases between. CDR1 and CDR2 from the germline V gene are SGHTA and FQGNSA. The CDR3 covers 15 residues. The DNA for the CDR3 is TGTGCCAGCAGGCTAGGGGGCGGGGTCGGCAATGAGCAGTTCTTC. Translating gives CASRLGGGVGNEQFF.

This rearrangement joins TRBV4-1 to TRBJ2-5; D may be TRBD2 (5 bases). The germline V and J ends were trimmed by 0 bases and 5 bases, with 10 bases remaining between them. CDR3 length: 14 residues. Germline V gene data show CDR1 as MGHRA and CDR2 as YSYEKL. The CDR3 spells CASSQDMERETQYF. The DNA of the CDR3 is TGCGCCAGCAGCCAAGATATGGAGCGGGAGACCCAGTACTTC.